This TCR beta chain was recorded in a study of identifying expanded T cells in peripheral blood. Study outcomes and limitations: Across healthy donors, higher total template counts meant significantly greater approximately 2-week count variance. Over two and four weeks, about 15 and 18 clones changed, versus approximately 1.1 between replicates.

Assay: immunoSEQ multiplex PCR; the TCRdb copy retains only in-frame clones and omits some. The table includes tens of thousands of clones, 88% detected once. Between the trimmed V and J ends, which lost 5 bases and 5 bases, there was a span of 12 bases. The germline CDR1 and CDR2 sequences are MNHEY and SVGAGI. This CDR3 spans 13 amino acids. A note on this clone: The target antigen is unknown.

The TCR originated in a person between 18 and 69 years old in good health. V gene TRBV6-5 combines with J gene TRBJ1-1; no reliable D call. Sequenced material: blood. The CDR3 DNA is TGTGCCAGCAGTACCTTAGGGTGGACTGAAGCTTTCTTT. This encodes CASSTLGWTEAFF.